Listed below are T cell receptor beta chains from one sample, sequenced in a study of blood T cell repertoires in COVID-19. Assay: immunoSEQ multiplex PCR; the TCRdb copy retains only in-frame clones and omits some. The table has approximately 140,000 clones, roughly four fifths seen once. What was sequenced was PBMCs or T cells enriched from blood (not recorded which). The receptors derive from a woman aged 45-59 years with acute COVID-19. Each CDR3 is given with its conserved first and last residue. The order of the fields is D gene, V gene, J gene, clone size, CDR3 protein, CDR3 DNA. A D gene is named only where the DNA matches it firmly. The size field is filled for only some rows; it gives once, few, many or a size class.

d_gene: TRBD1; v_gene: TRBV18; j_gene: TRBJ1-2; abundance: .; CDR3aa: CAIRRGQGDYGYTF; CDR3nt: TGTGCCATAAGGCGGGGACAGGGGGACTATGGCTACACCTTC
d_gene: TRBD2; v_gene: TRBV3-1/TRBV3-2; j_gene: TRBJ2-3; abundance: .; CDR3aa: CASSQEGLARADTQYF; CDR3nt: TGTGCCAGCAGCCAGGAAGGACTAGCGAGAGCAGATACGCAGTATTTT
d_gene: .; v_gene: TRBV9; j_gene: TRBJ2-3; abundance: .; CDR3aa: CASSVAPAGYTDTQYF; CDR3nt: TGTGCCAGCAGCGTAGCCCCCGCCGGGTACACAGATACGCAGTATTTT
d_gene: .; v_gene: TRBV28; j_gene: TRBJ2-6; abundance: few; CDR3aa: CASTYPPEQGSGANVLTF; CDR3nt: TGTGCCAGCACATACCCTCCAGAACAGGGCTCTGGGGCCAACGTCCTGACTTTC
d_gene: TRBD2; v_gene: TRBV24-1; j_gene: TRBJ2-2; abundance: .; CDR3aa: CATSDLLAGDTGELFF; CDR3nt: TGTGCCACCAGTGACCTACTAGCGGGCGACACCGGGGAGCTGTTTTTT
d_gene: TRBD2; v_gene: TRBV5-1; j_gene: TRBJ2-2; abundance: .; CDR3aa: CVSSPSGSGTGELFF; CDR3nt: TGCGTCAGCAGCCCTAGCGGGAGTGGCACCGGGGAGCTGTTTTTT
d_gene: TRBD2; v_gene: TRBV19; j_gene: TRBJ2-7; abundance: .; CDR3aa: CASSSGGLAVSSSYEQYF; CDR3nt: TGTGCCAGTAGTAGCGGCGGACTAGCGGTTTCAAGCTCCTACGAGCAGTACTTC
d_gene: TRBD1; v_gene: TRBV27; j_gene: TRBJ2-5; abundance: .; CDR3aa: CASRGQGETQYF; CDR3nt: TGTGCCAGCAGGGGACAGGGAGAGACCCAGTACTTC
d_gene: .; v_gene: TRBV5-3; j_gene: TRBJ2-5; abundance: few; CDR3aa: CARSETGTPRGTQYF; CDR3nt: TGTGCCAGAAGCGAAACCGGGACTCCGAGGGGGACCCAGTACTTC
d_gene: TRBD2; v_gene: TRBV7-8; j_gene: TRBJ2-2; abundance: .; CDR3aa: CASSRIAGVSGELFF; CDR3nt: TGTGCCAGCAGTCGTATAGCGGGAGTTTCCGGGGAGCTGTTTTTT
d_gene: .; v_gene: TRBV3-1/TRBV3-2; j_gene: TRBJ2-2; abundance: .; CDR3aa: CASSQDTGSAAGELFF; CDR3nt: TGTGCCAGCAGCCAAGACACAGGGTCGGCGGCCGGGGAGCTGTTTTTT
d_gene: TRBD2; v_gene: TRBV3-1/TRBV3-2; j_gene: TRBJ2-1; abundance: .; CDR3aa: CASSQVVLAGGPGSYNEQFF; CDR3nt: TGTGCCAGCAGCCAAGTTGTTCTAGCGGGAGGGCCTGGGTCCTACAATGAGCAGTTCTTC
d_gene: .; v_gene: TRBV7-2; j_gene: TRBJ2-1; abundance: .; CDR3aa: CASGAMNEQFF; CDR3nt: TGTGCCAGCGGGGCCATGAATGAGCAGTTCTTC
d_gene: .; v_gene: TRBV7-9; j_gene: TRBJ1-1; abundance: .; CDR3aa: CASSGGTEAFF; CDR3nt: TGTGCCAGCAGTGGGGGGACTGAAGCTTTCTTT
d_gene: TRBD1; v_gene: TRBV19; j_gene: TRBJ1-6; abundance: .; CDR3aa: CASSGRTGNHSPLHF; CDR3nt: TGTGCCAGTAGTGGCCGGACAGGCAACCATTCACCCCTCCACTTT
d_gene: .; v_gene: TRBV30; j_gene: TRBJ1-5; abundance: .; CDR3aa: CAWSGGGNQPQHF; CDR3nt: TGTGCCTGGTCAGGTGGCGGGAATCAGCCCCAGCATTTT
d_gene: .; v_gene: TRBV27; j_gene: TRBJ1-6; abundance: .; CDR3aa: CASGRAGFNAPLHF; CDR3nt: TGTGCCAGCGGGAGGGCAGGTTTCAATGCCCCCCTCCACTTT
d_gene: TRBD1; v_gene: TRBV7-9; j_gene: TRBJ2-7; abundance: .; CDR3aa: CASSPRTGAYEQYF; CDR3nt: TGTGCCAGCAGCCCCCGGACAGGTGCCTACGAGCAGTACTTC
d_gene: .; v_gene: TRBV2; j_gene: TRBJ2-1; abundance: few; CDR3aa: CASSASSYNEQFF; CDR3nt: TGTGCCAGCAGTGCCTCCAGCTACAATGAGCAGTTCTTC
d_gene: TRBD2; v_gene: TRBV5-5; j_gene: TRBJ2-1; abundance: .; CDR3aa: CASSFFERERNEQFF; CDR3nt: TGTGCCAGCAGCTTTTTTGAGCGGGAGAGGAATGAGCAGTTCTTC
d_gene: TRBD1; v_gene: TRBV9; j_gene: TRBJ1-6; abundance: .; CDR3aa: CASSAPGTGGGGNSPLHF; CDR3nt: TGTGCCAGCAGCGCCCCCGGGACAGGGGGCGGTGGAAATTCACCCCTCCACTTT
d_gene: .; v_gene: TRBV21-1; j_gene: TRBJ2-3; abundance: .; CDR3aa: CASSRGPQGKDSTDTQYF; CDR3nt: TGTGCCAGCAGCAGAGGACCCCAGGGTAAGGATAGCACAGATACGCAGTATTTT
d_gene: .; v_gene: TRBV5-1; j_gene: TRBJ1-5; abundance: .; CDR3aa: CASSLFGGDQPQHF; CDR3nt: TGCGCCAGCAGCTTGTTTGGGGGCGATCAGCCCCAGCATTTT
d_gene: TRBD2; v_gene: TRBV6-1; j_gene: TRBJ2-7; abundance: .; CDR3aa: CASSEPGLAALELYF; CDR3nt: TGTGCCAGCAGTGAGCCGGGACTAGCGGCCCTCGAGTTGTACTTC
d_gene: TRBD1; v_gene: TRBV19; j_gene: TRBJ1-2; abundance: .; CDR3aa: CASTVTGVHGYTF; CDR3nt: TGTGCCAGTACAGTGACAGGGGTCCATGGCTACACCTTC
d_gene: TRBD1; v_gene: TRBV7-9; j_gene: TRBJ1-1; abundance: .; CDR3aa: CASSTRDRVTEAFF; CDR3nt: TGTGCCAGCAGCACTAGGGACAGGGTGACTGAAGCTTTCTTT
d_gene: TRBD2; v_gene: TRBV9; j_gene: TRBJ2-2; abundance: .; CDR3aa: CASSRRGLAGEGGTGELFF; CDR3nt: TGTGCCAGCAGCCGGAGGGGGCTAGCGGGAGAAGGGGGCACCGGGGAGCTGTTTTTT
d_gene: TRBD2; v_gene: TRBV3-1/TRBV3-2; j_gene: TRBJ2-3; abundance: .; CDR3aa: CASSQGSGSGTDTQYF; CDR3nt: TGTGCCAGCAGCCAAGGTAGCGGGAGTGGCACAGATACGCAGTATTTT
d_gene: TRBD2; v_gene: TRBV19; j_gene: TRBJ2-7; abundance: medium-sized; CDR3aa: CASSPREGVIPYEQYF; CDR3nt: TGTGCCAGTAGCCCTAGGGAGGGCGTGATACCCTACGAGCAGTACTTC
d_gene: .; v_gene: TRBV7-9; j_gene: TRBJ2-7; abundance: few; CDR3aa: CASSLVAGPYEQYF; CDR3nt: TGTGCCAGCAGCTTAGTGGCGGGCCCCTACGAGCAGTACTTC
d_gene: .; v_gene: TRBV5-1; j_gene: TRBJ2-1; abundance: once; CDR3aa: CASSSLGGGEEQFF; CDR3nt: TGCGCCAGCAGCTCCCTGGGGGGAGGAGAAGAGCAGTTCTTC
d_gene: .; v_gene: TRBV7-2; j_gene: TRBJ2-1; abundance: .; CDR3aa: CASSKQRNEQFF; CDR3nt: TGTGCCAGCAGCAAACAAAGAAATGAGCAGTTCTTC
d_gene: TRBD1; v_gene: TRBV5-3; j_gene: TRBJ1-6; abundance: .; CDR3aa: CARSLLDREGSPLHF; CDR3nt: TGTGCCAGAAGCTTGTTGGACAGGGAGGGATCACCCCTCCACTTT
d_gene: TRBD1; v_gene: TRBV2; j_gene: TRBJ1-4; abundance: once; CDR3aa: CASRTGGAGSGRFKLFF; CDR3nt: TGTGCCAGCAGGACAGGGGGCGCGGGATCGGGACGTTTCAAACTGTTTTTT
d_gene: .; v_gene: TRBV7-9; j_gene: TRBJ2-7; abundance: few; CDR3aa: CASSLHGAQTYEQYF; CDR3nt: TGTGCCAGCAGCTTACATGGGGCCCAAACCTACGAGCAGTACTTC
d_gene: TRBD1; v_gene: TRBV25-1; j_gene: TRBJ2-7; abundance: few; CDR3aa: CASRRTGDTYEQYF; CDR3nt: TGTGCCAGCAGACGGACAGGGGACACCTACGAGCAGTACTTC